This T cell receptor (beta chain) comes out of a study of identical twins. The J segment lost 8 bases and the V segment lost 7 bases, leaving 13 bases of the junction unmatched. The CDR3 consists of 15 residues. Germline V lookup: CDR1 SQVTM, CDR2 ANQGSEA. TCRdb redid the calling of the 5' RACE reads with MiXCR, one entry per CDR3 protein. The table shows around 670,000 distinct CDR3 sequences, with roughly 6% occurring only once. This clonotype has at least ten counts. This clonotype was sampled from a man younger than 35 in good health. V gene TRBV29-1 combines with J gene TRBJ2-2, with 10 bases fitting TRBD1. Material: naive T cells sorted from blood. CDR3 nucleotides: TGCAGCGCTGGGACAGGGGTCTTACCCCTTGGGGAGCTGTTTTTT. Translating gives CSAGTGVLPLGELFF.